Each of the 11 T cell receptor beta chains below was sequenced from the same sample in a study of cytomegalovirus exposure and HLA in healthy donors. Researchers ran the PCR with 60 Vbeta and 13 Jbeta primers. This table comes from immunoSEQ multiplex PCR, and its TCRdb copy is limited to in-frame clones, with some not included. This sample yields roughly 120,000 clones, of which over 65% are seen a single time; roughly 13% belongs to the top ten. Sequenced: PBMCs. The receptors stem from a young man in good health and CMV-seropositive.

The chain is built from TRBV5-5 and TRBJ2-7; 9 bases agree with TRBD1. This CDR3 has 15 amino acids. The V and J ends lost 1 base and 3 bases, in that order; junction bases with no gene match: 5. Per the germline V gene, CDR1 is SGHKS and CDR2 is YYEKEE (reference sequence). In DNA form, the CDR3 reads TGTGCCAGCAGCTTGCCTCTGACAGGGGGCTACGAGCAGTACTTC. Translating gives CASSLPLTGGYEQYF.

J is TRBJ2-7 and V is TRBV27; the match to TRBD1 covers 10 bases. Germline V gives CDR1 MNHEY, CDR2 SMNVEV (reference sequence). J was trimmed by 4 bases and V by 5 bases; bases with no gene match: 14. The CDR3 is 17 amino acids. The CDR3 loop reads CASSPIPPWTGGYEQYF. CDR3 nucleotide sequence: TGTGCCAGCAGTCCTATACCCCCGTGGACAGGGGGGTACGAGCAGTACTTC.

This chain joins TRBV6-5 and TRBJ1-2, with 8 bases matching TRBD1. Germline V gene data show CDR1 as MNHEY and CDR2 as SVGAGI. CDR3 size: 13 residues. The junction had 3 bases not matched to a gene; V was cut back by 6 bases and J by 3 bases. The CDR3 DNA is TGTGCCAGCAGGGAACAGGGGGACTATGGCTACACCTTC. Translation: CASREQGDYGYTF.

Comment on this clone: A read error may produce the germline difference seen at one junction end. The gene calls are TRBV27 and TRBJ2-7; possible D gene TRBD2, 7 bases. Germline values: CDR1 MNHEY, CDR2 SMNVEV (reference sequence). The CDR3 runs 11 residues. CDR3 amino acids: CSIQGGDEQYF. The CDR3 DNA sequence: TGCTCGATACAGGGAGGGGACGAGCAGTACTTC.

The CDR3: CASSHDQRGLYNEQFF. The CDR3 DNA sequence: TGTGCCAGCAGCCATGACCAGCGGGGGTTATACAATGAGCAGTTCTTC. This chain joins TRBV4-2 and TRBJ2-1; 8 bases agree with TRBD2. The CDR3 is 16 amino acids. Germline V gene sequence: CDR1 LGHNA, CDR2 YNFKEQ. V shed 3 bases, J shed 4 bases, and the junction held 8 bases outside the gene matches.

This CDR3 is CASSRGRAGPGELFF. CDR3 bases: TGTGCCAGCAGCCGGGGGAGGGCTGGACCCGGGGAGCTGTTTTTT. V gene TRBV7-2 combines with J gene TRBJ2-2; TRBD2 matches at 7 bases. The CDR3 extends over 15 amino acids. From germline, CDR1 is SGHTA and CDR2 FQGNSA. Trimming at V came to 5 bases and at J to 6 bases, leaving 9 bases not matched to a gene.

With respect to this clone: At one end the junction does not follow the germline gene, possibly because of a read error. The genes are TRBV13 and TRBJ2-2; 7 nucleotides line up with TRBD2. Germline CDR1 is PRHDT and CDR2 is FYEKMQ (reference sequence). CDR3 length: 14 amino acids. DNA for the CDR3: TGTGCCAACAGCGAGCGGGGGAACACCGGGGAGCTGTTTTTT. It encodes CANSERGNTGELFF.

This chain links TRBV11-2 with TRBJ1-5; the match to TRBD1 covers 8 bases. The CDR3 totals 16 residues. CDR1 and CDR2 (germline): SGHAT, FQNNGV. With 5 bases clipped from V and 2 bases from J, the junction kept 8 bases outside the gene matches. The CDR3: CASSLQGVGGNQPQHF. CDR3 sequence (DNA): TGTGCCAGCAGCCTACAGGGGGTAGGTGGCAATCAGCCCCAGCATTTT.

V and J are TRBV5-5 and TRBJ2-5, with D perhaps matching TRBD1 (5 bases). CDR3 length equals 16 residues. V lost 4 bases, J lost 3 bases, and 19 bases lay in between. CDR1 is SGHKS, CDR2 YYEKEE, per germline (reference sequence). The CDR3, as DNA: TGTGCCAGCAGCCCACAAGCCCTACAGGTTGAAGAGACCCAGTACTTC. Its translation is CASSPQALQVEETQYF.

This chain connects TRBV4-3 to TRBJ2-3; no clear D gene. The CDR3 has 14 residues. Germline CDR1 LGHNA, CDR2 YSLEER. The ends were cut back, 1 base at V and 4 bases at J, with 9 bases in the middle. The CDR3 protein is CASSQGLPADTQYF. The CDR3 bases are TGCGCCAGCAGCCAAGGTCTCCCCGCAGATACGCAGTATTTT.

The rearrangement joins TRBV6-5 to TRBJ2-1; D not resolved. Germline V gene sequence: CDR1 MNHEY, CDR2 SVGAGI. Trimming removed 0 bases from V and 8 bases from J, with 8 bases in between. CDR3 length: 13 amino acids. CDR3 in amino acids: CASSYSPLDEQFF. Written as DNA, the CDR3 is TGTGCCAGCAGTTACTCCCCGTTAGATGAGCAGTTCTTC.